The clone carrying this TCR beta chain was recorded a few times. The V end lost 0 bases, the J end lost 0 bases, and 3 bases lay between the germline ends. Germline CDR1 is SGDLS and CDR2 is YYNGEE. The CDR3 has 14 amino acids. The purity of all sorted populations exceeded 98%. These data are taken from a study of beta chain features in type 1 diabetes. Expressed TCRB transcripts were sequenced because the entire RNA isolate underwent reverse transcription. Profiled with immunoSEQ multiplex PCR; TCRdb holds only in-frame clones, not every one. The data hold under 400,000 clones, with roughly a fifth observed a single time.

This TCR was recovered from a woman between 18 and 29 years old in good health. Sequencing input: naive CD4+ T cells from blood. The chain joins TRBV9 to TRBJ2-2; D gene unclear. This chain's CDR3 is CASSVVSNTGELFF. Here the CDR3 DNA reads TGTGCCAGCAGCGTAGTATCGAACACCGGGGAGCTGTTTTTT. The entire variable domain, with the rest obtained from reference TRBV9 and TRBJ2-2, is as follows: DSGVTQTPKHLITATGQRVTLRCSPRSGDLSVYWYQQSLDQGLQFLIQYYNGEERAKGNILERFSAQQFPDLHSELNLSSLELGDSALYFCASSVVSNTGELFFGEGSRLTVL.